The source of this TCR beta chain is a study of cytomegalovirus exposure and HLA in healthy donors. In the PCR, 60 Vbeta and 13 Jbeta primers were used. Profiled with immunoSEQ multiplex PCR; TCRdb holds only in-frame clones, not every one. The sample has 65,000 to 70,000 clones, approximately 68% seen once. From germline, CDR1 is MNHNS and CDR2 SASEGT. The CDR3 totals 14 residues. The V and J ends lost 6 bases and 5 bases, in that order; junction bases with no gene match: 8. The chain employs TRBV6-1 and TRBJ1-1; 8 bases align to TRBD1. The sequence was obtained from a woman aged 25 to 45 in good health and CMV-seronegative. The sequenced sample consisted of PBMCs. Here the CDR3 reads CASSLDRGNTEAFF. CDR3 DNA: TGTGCCAGCAGCCTAGACAGGGGAAATACTGAAGCTTTCTTT.